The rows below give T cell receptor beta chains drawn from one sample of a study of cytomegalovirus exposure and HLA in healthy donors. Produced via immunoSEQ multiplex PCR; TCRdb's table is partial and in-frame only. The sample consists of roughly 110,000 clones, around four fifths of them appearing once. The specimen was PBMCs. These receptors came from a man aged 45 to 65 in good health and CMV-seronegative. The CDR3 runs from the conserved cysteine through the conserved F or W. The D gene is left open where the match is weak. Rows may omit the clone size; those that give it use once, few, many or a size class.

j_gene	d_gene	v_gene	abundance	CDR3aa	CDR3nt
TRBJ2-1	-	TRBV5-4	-	CASSPGTTPNNEQFF	TGTGCCAGCAGCCCGGGGACAACCCCAAACAATGAGCAGTTCTTC
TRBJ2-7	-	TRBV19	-	CASSITGPTEQYF	TGTGCCAGTAGTATTACAGGGCCCACCGAGCAGTACTTC
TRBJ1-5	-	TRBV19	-	CASRNFPDGQNQPQHF	TGTGCCAGTCGGAACTTTCCGGACGGACAAAATCAGCCCCAGCATTTT
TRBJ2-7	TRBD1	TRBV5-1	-	CASSRTGPSYEQYF	TGCGCCAGCAGCAGGACAGGGCCCTCCTACGAGCAGTACTTC
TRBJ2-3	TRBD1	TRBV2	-	CASSYPGQDIHRGQYF	TGTGCCAGCAGTTACCCGGGACAGGACATTCATAGGGGGCAGTATTTT
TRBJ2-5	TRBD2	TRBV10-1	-	CASSGGLAGKWGETQYF	TGCGCCAGCAGTGGGGGACTAGCGGGGAAATGGGGAGAGACCCAGTACTTC
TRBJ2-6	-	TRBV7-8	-	CASSLVGVSGANVLTF	TGTGCCAGCAGCTTAGTAGGAGTCTCTGGGGCCAACGTCCTGACTTTC
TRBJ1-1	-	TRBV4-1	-	CASSQVSNANTEAFF	TGCGCCAGCAGCCAAGTATCTAACGCGAACACTGAAGCTTTCTTT
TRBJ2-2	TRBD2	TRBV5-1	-	CASSFPLAGGSNTGELFF	TGCGCCAGCAGCTTCCCACTAGCGGGGGGATCGAACACCGGGGAGCTGTTTTTT
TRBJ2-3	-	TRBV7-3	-	CASSLTPDTDTQYF	TGTGCCAGCAGCTTAACCCCAGACACAGATACGCAGTATTTT
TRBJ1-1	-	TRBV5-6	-	CATEAGLNTEAFF	TGTGCCACCGAGGCAGGGTTGAACACTGAAGCTTTCTTT
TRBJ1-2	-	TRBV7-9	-	CSSSANGLDGYTF	TGTTCCAGCAGCGCGAACGGTCTTGATGGCTACACCTTC
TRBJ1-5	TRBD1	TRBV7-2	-	CASSLGQGVYQPQHF	TGTGCCAGCAGCTTAGGACAGGGAGTTTATCAGCCCCAGCATTTT
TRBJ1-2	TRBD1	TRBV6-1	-	CASSEGGQGLGVDGYTF	TGTGCCAGCAGTGAAGGGGGACAGGGGTTAGGGGTGGATGGCTACACCTTC
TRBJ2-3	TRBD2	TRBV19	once	CASSSSRGAGDTQYF	TGTGCCAGTAGCTCCTCGCGGGGGGCGGGAGATACGCAGTATTTT
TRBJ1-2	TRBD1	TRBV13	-	CASSLVGQGSGYTF	TGTGCCAGCAGCTTAGTGGGACAGGGTTCGGGCTACACCTTC
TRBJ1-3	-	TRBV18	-	CASSPPGPTGNTIYF	TGTGCCAGCTCACCACCGGGCCCTACAGGAAACACCATATATTTT
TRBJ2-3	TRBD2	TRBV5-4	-	CASSGEGDTQYF	TGTGCCAGCAGCGGGGAGGGAGATACGCAGTATTTT
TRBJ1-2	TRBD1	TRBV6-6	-	CATLGGQGANYGYTF	TGTGCCACCCTGGGGGGACAGGGGGCAAACTATGGCTACACCTTC
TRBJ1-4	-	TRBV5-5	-	CASSPGGKLFF	TGTGCCAGCAGCCCCGGGGGAAAACTGTTTTTT
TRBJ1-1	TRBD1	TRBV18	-	CASSPGTENTEAFF	TGTGCCAGCTCACCCGGGACAGAGAACACTGAAGCTTTCTTT
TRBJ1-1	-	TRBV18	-	CASSVEETNTEAFF	TGTGCCAGCTCGGTAGAAGAAACGAACACTGAAGCTTTCTTT
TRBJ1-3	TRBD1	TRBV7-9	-	CASSSPIRGLGGNTIYF	TGTGCCAGCAGCTCACCCATCAGGGGGCTTGGTGGAAACACCATATATTTT
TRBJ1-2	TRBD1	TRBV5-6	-	CASSSGTGGVGYGYTF	TGTGCCAGCAGCTCCGGGACAGGGGGCGTTGGCTATGGCTACACCTTC